Following are 23 T cell receptor beta chains from one sample sequenced in a study of blood T cell repertoires in COVID-19. Profiled with immunoSEQ multiplex PCR; TCRdb holds only in-frame clones, not every one. Seen here are around 300,000 clones, under 90% observed once, and the top ten hold 2% to 2.5%. What was sequenced was peripheral blood. The source of these receptors is a man over 45 with acute or convalescent COVID-19.

In regard to this clone: The germline gene is not matched at one end of the junction; a read error may be the cause. This chain uses TRBV7-7 with TRBJ2-5; a possible D gene is TRBD2 (5 bases). The CDR3 is made up of 14 amino acids. The germline V gene encodes CDR1 SSHAT and CDR2 FNYEAQ (reference sequence). The CDR3 DNA reads TGTGCTAGCAGCCCCGGACTGTCCCAAGAGACCCAGTACTTC. The encoded protein is CASSPGLSQETQYF.

This chain uses TRBV5-1 with TRBJ1-1, with a tentative D call TRBD1 (5 bases). CDR3 size: 15 residues. V lost 0 bases, J lost 1 base, and 10 bases lay in between. Germline V gene data show CDR1 as SGHRS and CDR2 as YFSETQ. This chain's CDR3 is CASSLGSGKNTEAFF. The DNA for the CDR3 is TGCGCCAGCAGCTTGGGGTCAGGGAAGAACACTGAAGCTTTCTTT. Full variable domain (remainder filled in from reference TRBV5-1 and TRBJ1-1): KAGVTQTPRYLIKTRGQQVTLSCSPISGHRSVSWYQQTPGQGLQFLFEYFSETQRNKGNFPGRFSGRQFSNSRSEMNVSTLELGDSALYLCASSLGSGKNTEAFFGQGTRLTVV.

V and J are TRBV27 and TRBJ2-2; no firm D call. With 4 bases removed from V and 0 bases from J, the gap between germline ends came to 12 bases. CDR1 is MNHEY and CDR2 is SMNVEV in the germline V gene (reference sequence). This CDR3 spans 16 amino acids. The chain's CDR3 is CASSSPGSPNTGELFF. For the CDR3, the DNA is TGTGCCAGCAGTTCCCCGGGTTCCCCGAACACCGGGGAGCTGTTTTTT.

The chain joins TRBV6-5 to TRBJ2-5, with 9 bases lining up with TRBD1. The germline V gene encodes CDR1 MNHEY and CDR2 SVGAGI. This CDR3 is built from 16 residues. With V trimmed by 2 bases and J by 6 bases, 10 bases remained unmatched. The CDR3 sequence is CASSYLPGQGSQTQYF. CDR3 DNA: TGTGCCAGCAGTTACCTACCGGGACAGGGTAGTCAGACCCAGTACTTC.

This chain joins TRBV30 and TRBJ2-5; 10 nucleotides line up with TRBD2. Germline CDR1 is GTSNPN and CDR2 is SVGIG (reference sequence). Unmatched junction bases numbered 4, after V lost 2 bases and J lost 4 bases. The CDR3 runs 14 residues. The CDR3 DNA follows: TGTGCCTGGAGTAGCGGGGGGGCCAGAGAGACCCAGTACTTC. Amino acid sequence: CAWSSGGARETQYF.

The CDR3 DNA is TGTGCCAGCAGCGACAGGGGGCCTCCGAACACTGAAGCTTTCTTT. Its translation is CASSDRGPPNTEAFF. The rearrangement links TRBV7-9 to TRBJ1-1, with 10 bases matching TRBD1. CDR3 size: 15 residues. CDR1 is SEHNR and CDR2 is FQNEAQ in the germline V gene (reference sequence). Trimming at V came to 5 bases and at J to 1 base, leaving 4 bases not matched to a gene.

The sample holds one count of this clone. The J gene is TRBJ1-3, the V gene TRBV28, with D maybe TRBD1 (5 bases). The CDR3 sequence is 16 residues long. The germline CDR1 and CDR2 sequences are MDHEN and SYDVKM. V shed 3 bases and J shed 0 bases, with 12 bases lying between them. CDR3 loop: CASSFGGDLSGNTIYF. CDR3 in DNA: TGTGCCAGCAGTTTCGGGGGGGACCTCTCTGGAAACACCATATATTTT.

V gene TRBV6-1 combines with J gene TRBJ1-1; a possible D gene is TRBD1 (6 bases). Deletions cut 5 bases from V and 8 bases from J, with 15 bases between. Germline loops: CDR1 MNHNS, CDR2 SASEGT. The CDR3 is 13 amino acids. The CDR3 loop is CASSTMGQAEAFF. The CDR3, as DNA: TGTGCCAGCAGTACCATGGGACAAGCGGAAGCTTTCTTT.

The chain has TRBV27 and TRBJ2-7; the D gene is possibly TRBD2 (5 bases). Between the trimmed V and J ends, which lost 5 bases and 1 base, there was a span of 12 bases. Germline values: CDR1 MNHEY, CDR2 SMNVEV (reference sequence). This CDR3 is built from 14 residues. The CDR3 DNA sequence: TGTGCCAGCAGTCCGCTAGCCCCTTCCTACGAGCAGTACTTC. Translated, it gives CASSPLAPSYEQYF.

This chain joins TRBV5-1 and TRBJ1-2; tentative D call: TRBD1 (5 bases). This CDR3 has 14 residues. Germline-derived CDR1 and CDR2 are SGHRS and YFSETQ. Trimming shortened V by 4 bases and J by 0 bases, and 10 bases separated the two germline ends. Written as DNA, the CDR3 is TGCGCCAGCAGCGAACAGGATGCTAACTATGGCTACACCTTC. Encoded protein: CASSEQDANYGYTF.

This chain uses TRBV5-1 with TRBJ1-6; 7 nucleotides align to TRBD1. V shed 2 bases, J shed 8 bases, and the junction held 4 bases outside the gene matches. The CDR3 has 14 amino acids. CDR1 is SGHRS and CDR2 is YFSETQ in the germline V gene. Here the CDR3 DNA reads TGCGCCAGCAGCTTTGGGACAGAGTATTCACCCCTCCACTTT. The encoded protein is CASSFGTEYSPLHF.

The chain couples TRBV10-3 to TRBJ1-2; D gene unclear. This CDR3 has 12 residues. Germline CDR1 reads ENHRY; CDR2 reads SYGVKD. V lost 8 bases and J 0 bases, leaving 7 bases between the germline ends. The CDR3 spells CAIADTNYGYTF. The CDR3, as DNA: TGTGCCATCGCAGATACTAACTATGGCTACACCTTC.

This chain connects TRBV18 to TRBJ2-7; 8 bases align to TRBD1. V dropped 6 bases and J dropped 5; count of bases not matched to a gene: 12. Germline-derived CDR1 and CDR2 are KGHSH and LQKENI. CDR3 size: 15 residues. CDR3: CASSQRQGPENEQYF. The CDR3 nucleotides read TGTGCCAGCTCCCAGAGACAGGGGCCCGAGAACGAGCAGTACTTC.

For the CDR3, the DNA is TGTGCCAGCACAGAAATCTTCCAAGAGACCCAGTACTTC. Protein: CASTEIFQETQYF. The chain couples TRBV2 to TRBJ2-5; D unclear. The CDR3 runs to 13 residues. Germline V gene sequence: CDR1 SNHLY, CDR2 FYNNEI. V was shortened by 7 bases and J by 1 base, with 10 bases between the two germline ends.

The J gene is TRBJ2-5, the V gene TRBV14; TRBD1 might be the D (6 bases). The CDR3 runs to 16 residues. The V end was cut by 0 bases, the J end by 0 bases, with 11 bases between. CDR1 is SGHDN and CDR2 is FVKESK in the germline V gene. The CDR3 is CASSQDHTGNQETQYF. The CDR3 DNA reads as TGTGCCAGCAGCCAAGATCATACAGGGAACCAAGAGACCCAGTACTTC.

The chain carries TRBV2 and TRBJ1-6; D gene ambiguous. CDR1 is SNHLY, CDR2 FYNNEI, per germline. With 0 bases removed from V and 6 bases from J, the gap between germline ends came to 9 bases. CDR3 length equals 15 residues. The chain's CDR3 is CASSEAGGGNSPLHF. CDR3 nucleotides: TGTGCCAGCAGTGAAGCCGGAGGCGGTAATTCACCCCTCCACTTT.

J is TRBJ2-2 and V is TRBV30; TRBD2 agrees at 11 bases. The CDR3 covers 15 residues. CDR1 is GTSNPN, CDR2 SVGIG, per germline (reference sequence). Losses at the gene ends were 2 bases for V and 3 bases for J; bases not matched to a gene: 2. The DNA of the CDR3 is TGTGCCTGGAGTTTAGCGGGGGGGTACACCGGGGAGCTGTTTTTT. Residues: CAWSLAGGYTGELFF.

The chain has TRBV6-5 and TRBJ1-2; tentatively, D is TRBD1 (5 bases). Germline V gene lookup returns CDR1 MNHEY and CDR2 SVGAGI. The CDR3 loop spans 13 amino acids. V was cut by 5 bases and J by 4 bases, with 11 bases left in between. DNA for the CDR3: TGTGCCAGCAGTCCGGGGGTCAGCTATGGCTACACCTTC. Protein product: CASSPGVSYGYTF.

The rearrangement links TRBV27 to TRBJ2-7, with TRBD1 identical over 8 bases. V lost 2 bases, J lost 2 bases, and 2 bases stayed unmatched. The CDR3 covers 14 residues. The germline gives CDR1 MNHEY, CDR2 SMNVEV (reference sequence). CDR3 loop: CASSLQGATYEQYF. The CDR3 DNA follows: TGTGCCAGCAGTTTACAGGGGGCCACCTACGAGCAGTACTTC.

This clone was counted between two and nine times. This chain uses TRBV2 with TRBJ2-4; tentative D call: TRBD1 (6 bases). With 8 bases removed from V and 5 bases from J, the gap between germline ends came to 16 bases. Germline assignment: CDR1 SNHLY and CDR2 FYNNEI. The CDR3 length is 14 residues. In DNA form, the CDR3 reads TGTGCCAGCTCCCTCCAGGACAGAGAAAACATTCAGTACTTC. Protein product: CASSLQDRENIQYF.

This rearrangement joins TRBV30 to TRBJ1-5; D call uncertain. This CDR3 has 12 amino acids. The germline V gene has CDR1 GTSNPN and CDR2 SVGIG (reference sequence). V dropped 5 bases and J dropped 3 bases, with 8 bases sitting between them. Here the CDR3 reads CAWGFVNQPQHF. CDR3 nucleotides: TGTGCCTGGGGCTTTGTCAATCAGCCCCAGCATTTT.

This rearrangement joins TRBV30 to TRBJ2-1; 9 bases line up with TRBD1. Losses at the gene ends were 3 bases for V and 0 bases for J; bases not matched to a gene: 3. CDR3 length equals 15 residues. Germline assignment: CDR1 GTSNPN and CDR2 SVGIG (reference sequence). The CDR3 sequence is CAWRGQGISYNEQFF. The CDR3 DNA follows: TGTGCCTGGAGGGGACAGGGAATCTCCTACAATGAGCAGTTCTTC.

A single count supports this clone. The chain is built from TRBV3-1 (or the pseudogene TRBV3-2) and TRBJ1-2; a weak D match, TRBD1 (5 bases). The CDR3 has 16 residues. Germline CDR1 and CDR2: LGHDT and YNNKEL (reference sequence). V dropped 4 bases and J dropped 4 bases, with 19 bases sitting between them. CDR3 DNA: TGTGCCAGCAGCCCCCTCCCAGGGCAGGAGCCCTATGGCTACACCTTC. It yields the protein CASSPLPGQEPYGYTF.